One and the same sample provided the 28 T cell receptor beta chains below, sequenced in a study of PD-1 blockade in classical Hodgkin lymphoma. Each and every patient relapsed after autologous stem cell transplantation, and patients got differing brentuximab vedotin exposure. TCRdb keeps only in-frame clones here, not all; method: immunoSEQ multiplex PCR. Here the sample spans around 58,000 clones, under 95% being singletons. The sequenced sample was peripheral blood mononuclear cells (PBMCs), obtained at baseline. These receptors were collected from a human donor with classical Hodgkin lymphoma.

As concerns this clone: The junction differs from germline at one of its ends, possibly a read error. V gene TRBV18 combines with J gene TRBJ2-7, with D unresolved. The germline V gene has CDR1 KGHSH and CDR2 LQKENI. CDR3 length: 14 residues. The CDR3 DNA is TGTGCCAGCTCACCAGCAGGTTCCTCTTACGGGCAGTACTTC. It encodes CASSPAGSSYGQYF.

CDR3 sequence: CATSGYRTQDYGYTF. Here the CDR3 DNA reads TGTGCCACCAGCGGCTACAGGACCCAAGACTATGGCTACACCTTC. The genes are TRBV15 and TRBJ1-2, with D tentatively TRBD1 (5 bases). The V and J ends lost 5 bases and 3 bases respectively, with 16 bases between them. This CDR3 is 15 amino acids long. Germline V gene sequence: CDR1 LNHNV, CDR2 YYDKDF (reference sequence).

The rearrangement links TRBV5-4 to TRBJ2-3; 12 bases map to TRBD2. The CDR3 is 16 residues long. Trimming removed 4 bases from V and 2 bases from J; junction bases left unmatched: 5. Germline V gene data show CDR1 as SGHNT and CDR2 as YYREEE (reference sequence). CDR3 protein: CASSRGLAGNTDTQYF. CDR3 nucleotides: TGTGCCAGCAGCAGGGGACTAGCGGGTAACACAGATACGCAGTATTTT.

For this clone: Additional DNA sequences in this sample encode the identical CDR3. This sequence joins TRBV28 and TRBJ2-7, with D possibly matching TRBD2 (5 bases). V was trimmed by 5 bases and J by 3 bases, leaving 5 bases between them. The CDR3 totals 11 residues. Per the germline V gene, CDR1 is MDHEN and CDR2 is SYDVKM. The chain's CDR3 is CASSRDYEQYF. The CDR3 nucleotides are TGTGCCAGCAGTCGGGACTACGAGCAGTACTTC.

This clone appeared once. The V call is TRBV28, the J call TRBJ1-2; weak D call: TRBD1 (5 bases). V was shortened by 2 bases and J by 4 bases, with 8 bases between the two germline ends. This CDR3 spans 13 amino acids. Germline CDR1 and CDR2: MDHEN and SYDVKM. The CDR3 sequence: CASSLNQGYGYTF. In DNA form, the CDR3 reads TGTGCCAGCAGTTTAAACCAGGGCTATGGCTACACCTTC.

The V call is TRBV7-2, the J call TRBJ1-1; D not certain. Trimming stripped 5 bases from V and 2 bases from J, with 9 bases between. The CDR3 sequence is 13 residues long. Germline V lookup: CDR1 SGHTA, CDR2 FQGNSA. CDR3 bases: TGTGCCAGCAGCCCCGGAGCCAACACTGAAGCTTTCTTT. This gives the protein CASSPGANTEAFF.

The V gene is TRBV5-4, the J gene TRBJ2-5, with D unresolved. The germline gives CDR1 SGHNT, CDR2 YYREEE (reference sequence). Trimming cost V 4 bases and J 2 bases, with 12 bases left between them. CDR3 length: 14 residues. DNA for the CDR3: TGTGCCAGCAGCACACCTGGGGTGCAAGAGACCCAGTACTTC. It codes for CASSTPGVQETQYF.

The J gene is TRBJ2-3, the V gene TRBV25-1; D might be TRBD2 (5 bases). The CDR3 covers 15 residues. Germline assignment: CDR1 MGHDK and CDR2 SYGVNS. Trimming removed 2 bases at V and 2 bases at J, with 11 bases between. As DNA, the CDR3 is TGTGCCAGCAGTGAACGGCGGGTCTCCACAGATACGCAGTATTTT. As protein: CASSERRVSTDTQYF. The full variable domain, completed using reference TRBV25-1 and TRBJ2-3, is EADIYQTPRYLVIGTGKKITLECSQTMGHDKMYWYQQDPGMELHLIHYSYGVNSTEKGDLSSESTVSRIRTEHFPLTLESARPSHTSQYLCASSERRVSTDTQYFGPGTRLTVL.

The genes are TRBV27 and TRBJ1-2; 8 bases match TRBD1. The CDR3 is 16 residues long. Unmatched junction bases numbered 13, after V lost 5 bases and J lost 5 bases. In germline, CDR1 is MNHEY, CDR2 SMNVEV (reference sequence). The CDR3 protein is CASSHKPGQDRYGYTF. The DNA of the CDR3 is TGTGCCAGCAGTCACAAACCGGGACAGGACCGATATGGCTACACCTTC.

Remarks on this clone: Additional DNA sequences in this sample encode the identical CDR3. This chain connects TRBV7-9 to TRBJ2-1; 8 bases map to TRBD2. After removal of 2 bases from V and 9 bases from J, the junction contained 3 bases not matched to a gene. This CDR3 is built from 13 residues. Germline loops: CDR1 SEHNR, CDR2 FQNEAQ (reference sequence). The CDR3 sequence: CASSLTGGIEQFF. The CDR3 nucleotides are TGTGCCAGCAGCTTAACGGGGGGGATTGAGCAGTTCTTC.

V gene TRBV6-5 combines with J gene TRBJ2-1; D call uncertain. The CDR3 is 14 amino acids. Per the germline V gene, CDR1 is MNHEY and CDR2 is SVGAGI. Trimming took off 6 bases at V and 4 bases at J, with 13 bases between the two ends. The CDR3, as DNA: TGTGCCAGCAGACCTCCCCCCGAATACAATGAGCAGTTCTTC. Encoded protein: CASRPPPEYNEQFF.

V usage is TRBV6-4 and J usage is TRBJ1-2, with D perhaps TRBD1 (5 bases). Germline V CDR1 and CDR2: MRHNA, SNTAGT. CDR3 length: 12 amino acids. Trimming shortened V by 7 bases and J by 6 bases, and 12 bases separated the two germline ends. CDR3 sequence reads: CASTGEGHGYTF. In DNA form, the CDR3 reads TGTGCCAGCACCGGGGAGGGACATGGCTACACCTTC.

This chain uses TRBV7-6 with TRBJ2-5; 9 nucleotides line up with TRBD1. Germline V gene sequence: CDR1 SGHVS, CDR2 FNYEAQ. The CDR3 contains 17 residues. J was trimmed by 1 base and V by 2 bases; bases with no gene match: 8. CDR3 region: CASSLTTGTGIQETQYF. The DNA for the CDR3 is TGTGCCAGCAGCTTAACTACCGGGACAGGGATCCAAGAGACCCAGTACTTC.

The V gene is TRBV11-2, the J gene TRBJ1-4, with D perhaps TRBD1 (6 bases). CDR3 size: 14 residues. Trimming removed 3 bases at V and 8 bases at J, with 13 bases between. CDR1 is SGHAT and CDR2 is FQNNGV in the germline V gene. CDR3 in DNA: TGTGCCAGCAGCTTCGACAGGTCTCGGGAAAAACTGTTTTTT. Its translation: CASSFDRSREKLFF. The full variable domain, completed using reference TRBV11-2 and TRBJ1-4, is EAGVAQSPRYKIIEKRQSVAFWCNPISGHATLYWYQQILGQGPKLLIQFQNNGVVDDSQLPKDRFSAERLKGVDSTLKIQPAKLEDSAVYLCASSFDRSREKLFFGSGTQLSVL.

The chain links TRBV19 to TRBJ2-5; 8 positions match TRBD1. Unmatched junction bases numbered 11, after V lost 0 bases and J lost 11 bases. Germline values: CDR1 LNHDA, CDR2 SQIVND (reference sequence). The CDR3 length is 15 residues. CDR3 region: CASSIDPGTGAEQYF. CDR3 DNA sequence: TGTGCCAGTAGTATAGATCCCGGGACAGGAGCTGAGCAGTACTTC.

The chain links TRBV18 to TRBJ1-1; D might be TRBD1 (5 bases). Looked up from germline, CDR1 is KGHSH and CDR2 is LQKENI. CDR3 length: 12 amino acids. Trimming took 2 bases from V and 7 from J, leaving 8 bases between them. CDR3 protein: CASSPGGGEAFF. CDR3 DNA: TGTGCCAGCTCACCAGGGGGTGGTGAAGCTTTCTTT.

The J gene is TRBJ2-2, the V gene TRBV11-2; TRBD2 aligns across 8 bases. V shed 2 bases and J 3 bases; nucleotides not matched to a gene: 5. Germline loops: CDR1 SGHAT, CDR2 FQNNGV. The CDR3 is 16 residues long. CDR3 loop: CASSLTASGYTGELFF. CDR3 nucleotides: TGTGCCAGCAGCTTAACGGCTAGCGGGTACACCGGGGAGCTGTTTTTT.

This clone was seen a few times. The J gene is TRBJ1-2, the V gene TRBV28; D is uncertain. There are 11 residues in the CDR3. Germline V gives CDR1 MDHEN, CDR2 SYDVKM. V lost 5 bases to trimming and J lost 11 bases, with 12 bases between them. DNA for the CDR3: TGTGCCAGCAGTATGAGTCAGCGATACACCTTC. This sequence encodes CASSMSQRYTF.

The chain employs TRBV14 and TRBJ1-4; D perhaps matches TRBD1 (5 bases). The CDR3 has 15 residues. The ends were cut back, 1 base at V and 7 bases at J, with 13 bases in the middle. In germline, CDR1 is SGHDN, CDR2 FVKESK. CDR3 loop: CASSQGGRVCEKLFF. The CDR3 nucleotides are TGTGCCAGCAGCCAAGGGGGCAGGGTTTGTGAAAAACTGTTTTTT.

J is TRBJ1-1 and V is TRBV6-5; 7 nucleotides line up with TRBD1. V shed 5 bases, J shed 4 bases, and the junction held 7 bases outside the gene matches. CDR1 and CDR2 (germline): MNHEY, SVGAGI. The length of the CDR3 is 14 residues. The CDR3 sequence: CASSRQGRGTEAFF. Written as DNA, the CDR3 is TGTGCCAGCAGTCGACAGGGTCGGGGCACTGAAGCTTTCTTT.

The V call is TRBV28, the J call TRBJ2-2, with a weak D call TRBD2 (6 bases). The V end was cut by 4 bases, the J end by 8 bases, with 8 bases between. CDR3 length: 12 residues. CDR1 and CDR2 from the germline V gene are MDHEN and SYDVKM. This chain's CDR3 is CASSSGGGELFF. The CDR3 nucleotides read TGTGCCAGCAGTTCCGGGGGTGGGGAGCTGTTTTTT.

This CDR3 is CASSPPNAGGPTDTQYF. The CDR3 DNA sequence: TGTGCCAGCTCACCACCGAACGCGGGGGGGCCTACAGATACGCAGTATTTT. The chain joins TRBV18 to TRBJ2-3; TRBD2 agrees at 9 bases. CDR3 length equals 17 residues. Germline CDR1 and CDR2: KGHSH and LQKENI. V dropped 0 bases and J dropped 3; count of bases not matched to a gene: 7.

The chain uses TRBV27 and TRBJ2-2; 7 positions agree with TRBD1. V shed 2 bases and J 6 bases; nucleotides not matched to a gene: 9. The CDR3 runs to 16 residues. Per germline, CDR1 MNHEY and CDR2 SMNVEV (reference sequence). DNA of the CDR3: TGTGCCAGCAGTTTAGGAAGGCCAGGGGGACCCGGGGAGCTGTTTTTT. Translated: CASSLGRPGGPGELFF.

The chain joins TRBV9 to TRBJ2-1; 8 positions agree with TRBD1. J gave up 7 bases and V 0 bases, and 12 bases lay outside the gene matches. Germline CDR1 is SGDLS and CDR2 is YYNGEE. The CDR3 is made up of 17 amino acids. The CDR3 protein is CASSVVGRQGSLNEQFF. In DNA, the CDR3 is TGTGCCAGCAGCGTAGTAGGGCGACAGGGGAGTTTAAATGAGCAGTTCTTC.

The rearrangement joins TRBV28 to TRBJ2-3; no clear D gene. The V end was cut by 4 bases, the J end by 0 bases, with 14 bases between. The CDR3 consists of 16 residues. The germline V gene encodes CDR1 MDHEN and CDR2 SYDVKM. This chain's CDR3 is CASSSSAATSTDTQYF. The CDR3, as DNA: TGTGCCAGCAGTTCCTCAGCAGCCACTAGCACAGATACGCAGTATTTT.

The rearrangement links TRBV5-1 to TRBJ2-5; the match to TRBD1 covers 7 bases. Germline CDR1 is SGHRS and CDR2 is YFSETQ. Germline trimming cut 0 bases from V and 2 bases from J; bases unmatched to any gene: 4. The CDR3 runs to 15 residues. CDR3 in amino acids: CASSLDLGQQETQYF. DNA of the CDR3: TGCGCCAGCAGCTTGGACCTGGGACAGCAAGAGACCCAGTACTTC.

The chain combines TRBV28 with TRBJ1-1; 11 nucleotides line up with TRBD1. CDR3 length: 15 amino acids. The ends lost 4 bases at V and 6 bases at J; junction bases unmatched: 7. From germline, CDR1 is MDHEN and CDR2 SYDVKM. The CDR3 reads CASSWVDRGLPEAFF. CDR3 sequence (DNA): TGTGCCAGCAGTTGGGTGGACAGGGGGCTGCCTGAAGCTTTCTTT. Full variable domain (outside the CDR3, taken from reference TRBV28 and TRBJ1-1): DVKVTQSSRYLVKRTGEKVFLECVQDMDHENMFWYRQDPGLGLRLIYFSYDVKMKEKGDIPEGYSVSREKKERFSLILESASTNQTSMYLCASSWVDRGLPEAFFGQGTRLTVV.

The chain links TRBV10-3 to TRBJ1-1; maybe TRBD1 (5 bases). The CDR3 has 14 amino acids. CDR1 is ENHRY and CDR2 is SYGVKD in the germline V gene. Trimming stripped 2 bases from V and 1 base from J, with 8 bases between. The CDR3 spells CAISEDRENTEAFF. The CDR3 DNA sequence: TGTGCCATCAGTGAGGACAGAGAGAACACTGAAGCTTTCTTT.